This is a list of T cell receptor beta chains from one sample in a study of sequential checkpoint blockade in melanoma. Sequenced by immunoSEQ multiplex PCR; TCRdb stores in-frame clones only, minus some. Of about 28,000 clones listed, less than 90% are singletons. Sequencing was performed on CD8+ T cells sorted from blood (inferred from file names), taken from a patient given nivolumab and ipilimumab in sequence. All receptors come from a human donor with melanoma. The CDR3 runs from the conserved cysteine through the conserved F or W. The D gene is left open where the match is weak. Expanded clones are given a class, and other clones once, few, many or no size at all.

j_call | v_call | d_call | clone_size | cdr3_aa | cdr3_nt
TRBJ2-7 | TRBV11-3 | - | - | CASSLGPSYEQYF | TGTGCCAGCAGCCTGGGCCCCTCCTACGAGCAGTACTTC
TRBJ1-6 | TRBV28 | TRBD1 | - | CASSWGDSNSPLHF | TGTGCCAGCAGTTGGGGGGACAGCAATTCACCCCTCCACTTT
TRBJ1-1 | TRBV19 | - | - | CASSARDILLREAFF | TGTGCCAGTAGTGCACGGGACATCCTCCTCCGCGAAGCTTTCTTT
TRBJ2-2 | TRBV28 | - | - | CASRQHSGRNTGELFF | TGTGCCAGCAGGCAACATAGCGGCAGGAACACCGGGGAGCTGTTTTTT
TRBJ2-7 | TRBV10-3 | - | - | CAISESDEGNYEQYF | TGTGCCATCAGTGAGTCCGATGAGGGCAACTACGAGCAGTACTTC
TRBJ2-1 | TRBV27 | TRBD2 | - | CASSPSGGNYNEQFF | TGTGCCAGCAGTCCCAGCGGGGGGAACTACAATGAGCAGTTCTTC
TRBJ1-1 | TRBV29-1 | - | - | CSVDGTGNTEAFF | TGCAGCGTTGACGGTACGGGGAACACTGAAGCTTTCTTT
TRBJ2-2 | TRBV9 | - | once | CASSVGVLRELFF | TGTGCCAGCAGCGTAGGAGTCTTAAGGGAGCTGTTTTTT
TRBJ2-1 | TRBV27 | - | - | CASSSLVGAEQFF | TGTGCCAGCAGTTCCCTTGTGGGCGCTGAGCAGTTCTTC
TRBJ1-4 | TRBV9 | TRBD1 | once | CASSVERGDPGQSNEKLFF | TGTGCCAGCAGCGTAGAGAGGGGGGACCCGGGACAGTCCAATGAAAAACTGTTTTTT
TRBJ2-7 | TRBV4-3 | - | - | CASSQDRTLYEQYF | TGCGCCAGCAGCCAAGATCGGACACTTTACGAGCAGTACTTC
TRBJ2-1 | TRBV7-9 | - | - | CASSPDGERTQFF | TGTGCCAGCAGCCCCGATGGGGAGCGAACCCAGTTCTTC
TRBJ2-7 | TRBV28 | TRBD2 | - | CASRVTSGGVYEQYF | TGTGCCAGCAGGGTGACTAGCGGGGGAGTCTACGAGCAGTACTTC
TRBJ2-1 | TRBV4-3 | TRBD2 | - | CASSQEQFAGGLVRQFF | TGCGCCAGCAGCCAAGAACAGTTCGCGGGAGGGCTGGTCAGGCAGTTCTTC